This T cell receptor beta chain derives from a study of blood T cell repertoires in COVID-19. Original methodology: Cell counts per sample came from amplifying reference gene primers. TCRdb keeps only in-frame clones here, not all; method: immunoSEQ multiplex PCR. V, J and clone size derive from that table, while D and trimming were established from the DNA sequence. The sample holds 200,000 to 250,000 clones, 81% seen once. Seattle enrolled patients during active infection and tracked them longitudinally. V was shortened by 0 bases and J by 4 bases, with 10 bases between the two germline ends. The CDR3 loop spans 14 amino acids. Germline V gives CDR1 SGDLS, CDR2 YYNGEE.

The chain carries TRBV9 and TRBJ1-2; TRBD1 is a possible D gene (6 bases). The sample consisted of peripheral blood. This sequence originates from a woman of 80 years or more with COVID-19, enrolled during active disease. This CDR3 reads CASSVDQGPYGYTF. The CDR3 DNA sequence: TGTGCCAGCAGCGTAGATCAGGGGCCCTATGGCTACACCTTC.